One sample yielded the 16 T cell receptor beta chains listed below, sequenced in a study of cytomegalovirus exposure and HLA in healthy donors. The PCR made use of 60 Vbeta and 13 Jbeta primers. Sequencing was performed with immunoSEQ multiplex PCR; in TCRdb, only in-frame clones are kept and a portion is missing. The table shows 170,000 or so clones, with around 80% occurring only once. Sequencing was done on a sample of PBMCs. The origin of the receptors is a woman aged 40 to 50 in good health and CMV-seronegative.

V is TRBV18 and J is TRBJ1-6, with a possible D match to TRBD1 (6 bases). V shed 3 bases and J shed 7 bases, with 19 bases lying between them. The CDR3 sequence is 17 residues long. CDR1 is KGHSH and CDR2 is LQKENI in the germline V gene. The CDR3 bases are TGTGCCAGCTCACCCTTTCCGGCAGGGGAGCTAAATTCACCCCTCCACTTT. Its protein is CASSPFPAGELNSPLHF.

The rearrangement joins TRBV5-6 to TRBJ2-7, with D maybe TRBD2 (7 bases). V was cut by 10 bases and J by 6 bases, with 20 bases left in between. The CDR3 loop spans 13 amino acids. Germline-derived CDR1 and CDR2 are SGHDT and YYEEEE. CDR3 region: CAFKGGAPGEQYF. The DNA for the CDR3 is TGTGCCTTTAAGGGGGGGGCGCCGGGCGAGCAGTACTTC.

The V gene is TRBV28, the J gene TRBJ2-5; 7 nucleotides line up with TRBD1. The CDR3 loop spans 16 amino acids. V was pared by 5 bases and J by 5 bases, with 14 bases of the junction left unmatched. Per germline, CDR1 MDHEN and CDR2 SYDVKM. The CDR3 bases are TGTGCCAGCAGTCCGATCGGGACAGCTCCCGGGGAGACCCAGTACTTC. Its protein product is CASSPIGTAPGETQYF.

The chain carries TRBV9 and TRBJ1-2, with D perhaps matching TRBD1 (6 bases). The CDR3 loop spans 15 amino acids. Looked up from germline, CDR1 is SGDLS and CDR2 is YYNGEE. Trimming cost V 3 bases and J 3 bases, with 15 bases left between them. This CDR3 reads CASSEEGGEDYGYTF. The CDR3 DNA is TGTGCCAGCAGCGAAGAGGGGGGGGAGGACTATGGCTACACCTTC.

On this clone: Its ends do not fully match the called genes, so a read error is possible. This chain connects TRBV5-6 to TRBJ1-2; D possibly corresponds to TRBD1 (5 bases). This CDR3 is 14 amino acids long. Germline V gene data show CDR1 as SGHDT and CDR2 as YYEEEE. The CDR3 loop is CASSLLGDNYSYTF. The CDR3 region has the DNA TGTGCCAGCAGCTTGTTAGGGGATAACTATAGCTACACCTTC. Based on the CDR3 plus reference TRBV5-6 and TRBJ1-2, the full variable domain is DAGVTQSPTHLIKTRGQQVTLRCSPKSGHDTVSWYQQALGQGPQFIFQYYEEEERQRGNFPDRFSGHQFPNYSSELNVNALLLGDSALYLCASSLLGDNYSYTFGSGTRLTVV.

Here the CDR3 DNA reads TGTGCCAGTAGTATCGCACAGGGAGGGGGGGTCTATGGCTACACCTTC. It yields the protein CASSIAQGGGVYGYTF. The V call is TRBV19, the J call TRBJ1-2; weak D call: TRBD1 (6 bases). V lost 3 bases and J 4 bases, leaving 18 bases between the germline ends. CDR1 LNHDA and CDR2 SQIVND come from the germline V gene (reference sequence). The CDR3 is 16 amino acids.

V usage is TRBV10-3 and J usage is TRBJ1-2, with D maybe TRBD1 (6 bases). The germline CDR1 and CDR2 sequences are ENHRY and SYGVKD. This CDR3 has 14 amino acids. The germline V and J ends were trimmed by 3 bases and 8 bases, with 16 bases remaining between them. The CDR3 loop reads CAISDQGSLRGYTF. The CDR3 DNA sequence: TGTGCCATCAGTGATCAGGGGAGCCTGAGAGGCTACACCTTC.

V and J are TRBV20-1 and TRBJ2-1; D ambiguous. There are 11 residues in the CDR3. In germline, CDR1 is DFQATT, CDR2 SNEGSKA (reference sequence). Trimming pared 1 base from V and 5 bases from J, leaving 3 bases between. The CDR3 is CSARADNEQFF. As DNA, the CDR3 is TGCAGTGCTAGAGCTGACAATGAGCAGTTCTTC.

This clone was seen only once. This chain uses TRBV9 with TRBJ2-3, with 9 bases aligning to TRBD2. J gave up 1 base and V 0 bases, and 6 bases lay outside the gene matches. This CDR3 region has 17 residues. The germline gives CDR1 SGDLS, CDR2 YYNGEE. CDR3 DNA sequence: TGTGCCAGCAGCGTAGGAGGTGGCGGGAGGGGCACAGATACGCAGTATTTT. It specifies CASSVGGGGRGTDTQYF.

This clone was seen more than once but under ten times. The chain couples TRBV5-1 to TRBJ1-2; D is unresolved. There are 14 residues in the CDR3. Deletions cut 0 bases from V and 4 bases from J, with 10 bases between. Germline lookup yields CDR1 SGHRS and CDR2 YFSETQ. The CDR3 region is CASSLASVSYGYTF. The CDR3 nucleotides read TGCGCCAGCAGCTTGGCCTCGGTGAGCTATGGCTACACCTTC.

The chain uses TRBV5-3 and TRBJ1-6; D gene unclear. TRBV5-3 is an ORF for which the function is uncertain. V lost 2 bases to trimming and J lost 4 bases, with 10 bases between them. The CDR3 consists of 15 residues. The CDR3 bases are TGTGCCAGAAGCTTTTCAGGTTCTTATAATTCACCCCTCCACTTT. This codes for CARSFSGSYNSPLHF.

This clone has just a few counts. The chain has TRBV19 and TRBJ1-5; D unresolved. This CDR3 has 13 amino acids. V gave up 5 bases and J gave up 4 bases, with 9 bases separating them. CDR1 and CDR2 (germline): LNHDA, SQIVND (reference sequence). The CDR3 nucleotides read TGTGCCAGTAGTGATATACTTAATCAGCCCCAGCATTTT. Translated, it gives CASSDILNQPQHF.

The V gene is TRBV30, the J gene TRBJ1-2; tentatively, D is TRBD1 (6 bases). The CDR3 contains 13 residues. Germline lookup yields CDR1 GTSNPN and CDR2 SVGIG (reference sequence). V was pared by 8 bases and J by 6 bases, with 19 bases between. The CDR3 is CALRRGGADGYTF. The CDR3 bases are TGTGCCCTGCGGCGCGGGGGCGCGGATGGCTACACCTTC.

The CDR3 is CASTELRRGYGYTF. Here the CDR3 DNA reads TGTGCCAGCACGGAGTTGAGGAGGGGCTATGGCTACACCTTC. The chain uses TRBV6-1 and TRBJ1-2, with D possibly matching TRBD1 (5 bases). From germline, CDR1 is MNHNS and CDR2 SASEGT. The CDR3 spans 14 residues. Trimming left V 7 bases short and J 4 bases short, with 16 bases between.

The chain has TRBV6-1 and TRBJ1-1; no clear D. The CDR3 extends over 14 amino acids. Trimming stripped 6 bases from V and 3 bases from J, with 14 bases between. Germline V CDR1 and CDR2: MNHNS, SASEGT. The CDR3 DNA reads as TGTGCCAGCAGACCTGAATTTGCGGACACTGAAGCTTTCTTT. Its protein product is CASRPEFADTEAFF.

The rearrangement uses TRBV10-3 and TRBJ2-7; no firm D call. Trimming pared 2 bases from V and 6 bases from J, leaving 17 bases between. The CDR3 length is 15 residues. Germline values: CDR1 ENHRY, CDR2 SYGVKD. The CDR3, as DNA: TGTGCCATCAGTGAGCCTCGGAGTGTCTCTGGCGAGCAGTACTTC. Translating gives CAISEPRSVSGEQYF.